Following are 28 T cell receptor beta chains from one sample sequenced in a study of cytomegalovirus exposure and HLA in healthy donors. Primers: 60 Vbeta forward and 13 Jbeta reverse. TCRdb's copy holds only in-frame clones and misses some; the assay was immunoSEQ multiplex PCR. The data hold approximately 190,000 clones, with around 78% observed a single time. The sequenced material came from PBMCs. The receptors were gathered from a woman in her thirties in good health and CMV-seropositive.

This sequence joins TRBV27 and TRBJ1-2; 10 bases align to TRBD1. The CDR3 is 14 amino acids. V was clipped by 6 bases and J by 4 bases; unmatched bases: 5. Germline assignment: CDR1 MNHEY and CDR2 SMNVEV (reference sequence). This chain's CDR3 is CASSQTGGVYGYTF. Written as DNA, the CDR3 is TGTGCCAGCAGCCAGACAGGGGGCGTCTATGGCTACACCTTC.

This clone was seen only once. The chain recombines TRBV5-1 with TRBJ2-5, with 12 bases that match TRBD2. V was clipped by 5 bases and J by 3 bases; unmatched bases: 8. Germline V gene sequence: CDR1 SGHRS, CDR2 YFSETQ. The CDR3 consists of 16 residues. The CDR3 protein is CASRGGRLAGEETQYF. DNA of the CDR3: TGCGCCAGCAGAGGAGGGAGACTAGCGGGAGAAGAGACCCAGTACTTC.

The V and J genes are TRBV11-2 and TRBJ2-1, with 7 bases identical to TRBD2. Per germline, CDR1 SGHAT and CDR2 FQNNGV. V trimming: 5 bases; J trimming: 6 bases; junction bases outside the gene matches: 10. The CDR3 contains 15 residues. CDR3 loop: CASSRLGTSVNEQFF. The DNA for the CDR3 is TGTGCCAGCAGCCGTCTCGGAACTAGCGTCAATGAGCAGTTCTTC.

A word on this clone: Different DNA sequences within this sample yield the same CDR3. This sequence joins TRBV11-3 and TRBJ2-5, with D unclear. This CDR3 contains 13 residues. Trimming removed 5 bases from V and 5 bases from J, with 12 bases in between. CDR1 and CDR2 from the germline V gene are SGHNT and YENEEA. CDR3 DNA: TGTGCCAGCAGCCGCGGAGTTCGGGAGACCCAGTACTTC. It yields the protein CASSRGVRETQYF.

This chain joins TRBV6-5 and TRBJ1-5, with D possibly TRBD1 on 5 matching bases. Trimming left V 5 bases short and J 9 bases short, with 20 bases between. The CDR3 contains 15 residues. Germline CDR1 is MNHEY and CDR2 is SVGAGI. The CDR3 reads CASSPSGGAYRPQHF. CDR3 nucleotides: TGTGCCAGCAGTCCTTCAGGAGGGGCTTATCGGCCCCAGCATTTT.

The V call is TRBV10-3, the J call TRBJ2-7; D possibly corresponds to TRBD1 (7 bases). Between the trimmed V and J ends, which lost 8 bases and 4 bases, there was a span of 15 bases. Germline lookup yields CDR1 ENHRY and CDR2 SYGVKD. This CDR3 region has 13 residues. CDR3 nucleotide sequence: TGTGCCATCGCGGAGGGGGCTCAATACGAGCAGTACTTC. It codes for CAIAEGAQYEQYF.

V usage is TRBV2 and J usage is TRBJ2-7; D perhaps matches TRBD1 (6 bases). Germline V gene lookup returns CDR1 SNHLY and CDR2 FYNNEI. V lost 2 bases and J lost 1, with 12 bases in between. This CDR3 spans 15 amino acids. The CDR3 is CASSESWDNSYEQYF. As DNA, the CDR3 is TGTGCCAGCAGTGAAAGTTGGGACAATTCCTACGAGCAGTACTTC.

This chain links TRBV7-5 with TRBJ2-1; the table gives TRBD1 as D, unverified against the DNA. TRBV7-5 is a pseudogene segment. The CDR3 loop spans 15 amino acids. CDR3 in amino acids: CARSSRQGKTNEQFF. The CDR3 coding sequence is TGTGCCAGAAGCTCCCGACAGGGAAAAACGAATGAGCAGTTCTTC.

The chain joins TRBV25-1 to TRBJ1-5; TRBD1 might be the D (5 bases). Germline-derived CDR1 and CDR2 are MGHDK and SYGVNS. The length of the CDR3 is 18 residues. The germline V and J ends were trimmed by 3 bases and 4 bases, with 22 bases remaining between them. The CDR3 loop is CASSDRTSPDSLNQPQHF. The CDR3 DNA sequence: TGTGCCAGCAGTGACCGTACCAGCCCCGACAGTCTAAATCAGCCCCAGCATTTT. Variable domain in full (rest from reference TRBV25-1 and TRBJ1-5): EADIYQTPRYLVIGTGKKITLECSQTMGHDKMYWYQQDPGMELHLIHYSYGVNSTEKGDLSSESTVSRIRTEHFPLTLESARPSHTSQYLCASSDRTSPDSLNQPQHFGDGTRLSIL.

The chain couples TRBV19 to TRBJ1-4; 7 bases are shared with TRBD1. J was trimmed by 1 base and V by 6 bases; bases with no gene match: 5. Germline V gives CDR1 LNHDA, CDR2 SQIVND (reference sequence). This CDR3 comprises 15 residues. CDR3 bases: TGTGCCAGTAGCCACAGACAGGGAACTAATGAAAAACTGTTTTTT. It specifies CASSHRQGTNEKLFF.

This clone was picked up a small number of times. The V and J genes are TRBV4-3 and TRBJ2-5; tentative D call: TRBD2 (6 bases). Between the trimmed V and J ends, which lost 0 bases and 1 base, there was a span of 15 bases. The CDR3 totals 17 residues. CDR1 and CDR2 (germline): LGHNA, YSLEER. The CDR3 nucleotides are TGCGCCAGCAGCCAAGATACGATAGCGGAGATCCAAGAGACCCAGTACTTC. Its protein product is CASSQDTIAEIQETQYF.

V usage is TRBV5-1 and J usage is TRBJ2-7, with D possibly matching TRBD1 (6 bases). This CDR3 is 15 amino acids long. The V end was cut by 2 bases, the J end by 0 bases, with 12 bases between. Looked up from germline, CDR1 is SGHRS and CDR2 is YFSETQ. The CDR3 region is CASSLKTGGSYEQYF. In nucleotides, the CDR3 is TGCGCCAGCAGCTTAAAGACAGGCGGCTCCTACGAGCAGTACTTC.

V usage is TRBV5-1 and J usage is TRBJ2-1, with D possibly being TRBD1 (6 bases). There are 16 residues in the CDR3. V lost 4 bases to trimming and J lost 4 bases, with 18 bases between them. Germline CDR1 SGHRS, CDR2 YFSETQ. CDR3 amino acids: CASSAQPGHGYNEQFF. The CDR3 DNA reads TGCGCCAGCAGCGCTCAACCGGGACACGGTTACAATGAGCAGTTCTTC.

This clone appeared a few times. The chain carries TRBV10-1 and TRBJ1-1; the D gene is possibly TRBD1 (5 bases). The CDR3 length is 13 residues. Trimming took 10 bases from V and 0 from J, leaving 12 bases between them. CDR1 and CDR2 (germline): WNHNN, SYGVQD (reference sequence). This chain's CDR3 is CATQTALNTEAFF. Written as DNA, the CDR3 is TGCGCCACCCAGACAGCACTGAACACTGAAGCTTTCTTT.

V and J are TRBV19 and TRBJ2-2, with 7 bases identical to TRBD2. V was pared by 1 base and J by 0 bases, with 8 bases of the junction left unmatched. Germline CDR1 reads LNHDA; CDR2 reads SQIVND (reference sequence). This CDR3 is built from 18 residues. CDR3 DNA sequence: TGTGCCAGTAGTATAGGAGCGGGGAGCACCTCGAACACCGGGGAGCTGTTTTTT. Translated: CASSIGAGSTSNTGELFF.

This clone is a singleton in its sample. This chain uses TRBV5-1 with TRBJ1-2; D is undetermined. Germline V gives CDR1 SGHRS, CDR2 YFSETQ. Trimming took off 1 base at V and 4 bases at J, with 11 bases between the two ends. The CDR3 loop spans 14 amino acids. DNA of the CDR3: TGCGCCAGCAGCTTGAACCCGGACTCCTATGGCTACACCTTC. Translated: CASSLNPDSYGYTF.

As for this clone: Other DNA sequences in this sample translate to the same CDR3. CDR3 sequence (DNA): TGTGCCAGCAGCTTGGACAGGGCCTACGAGCAGTACTTC. Protein: CASSLDRAYEQYF. The chain is built from TRBV5-6 and TRBJ2-7; D is perhaps TRBD1 (6 bases). Deletions cut 0 bases from V and 2 bases from J, with 6 bases between. This CDR3 comprises 13 residues. Per the germline V gene, CDR1 is SGHDT and CDR2 is YYEEEE.

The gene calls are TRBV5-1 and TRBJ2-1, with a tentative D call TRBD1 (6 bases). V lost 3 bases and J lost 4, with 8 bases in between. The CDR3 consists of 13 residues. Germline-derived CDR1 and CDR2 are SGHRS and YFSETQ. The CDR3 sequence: CASSYGQYNEQFF. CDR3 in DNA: TGCGCCAGCAGCTACGGACAGTACAATGAGCAGTTCTTC.

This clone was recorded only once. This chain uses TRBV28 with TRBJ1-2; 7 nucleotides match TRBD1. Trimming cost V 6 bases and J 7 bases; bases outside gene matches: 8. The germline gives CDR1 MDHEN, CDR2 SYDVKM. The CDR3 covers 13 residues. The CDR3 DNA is TGTGCCAGCAGCTATCCAGGGGGGCGTGGCTACACCTTC. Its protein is CASSYPGGRGYTF.

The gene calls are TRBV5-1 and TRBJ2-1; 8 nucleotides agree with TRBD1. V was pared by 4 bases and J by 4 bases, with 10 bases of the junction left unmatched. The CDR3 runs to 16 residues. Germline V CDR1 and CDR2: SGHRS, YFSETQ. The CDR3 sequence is CASSLHPGTGYNEQFF. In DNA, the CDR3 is TGCGCCAGCAGCCTCCACCCCGGGACAGGTTACAATGAGCAGTTCTTC.

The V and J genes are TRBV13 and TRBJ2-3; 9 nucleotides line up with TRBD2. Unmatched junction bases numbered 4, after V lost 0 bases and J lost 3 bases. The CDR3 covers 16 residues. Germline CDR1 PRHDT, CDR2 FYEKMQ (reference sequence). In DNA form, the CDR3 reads TGTGCCAGCAGCTTAGGGGCGGGGGGGCCGACAGATACGCAGTATTTT. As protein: CASSLGAGGPTDTQYF.

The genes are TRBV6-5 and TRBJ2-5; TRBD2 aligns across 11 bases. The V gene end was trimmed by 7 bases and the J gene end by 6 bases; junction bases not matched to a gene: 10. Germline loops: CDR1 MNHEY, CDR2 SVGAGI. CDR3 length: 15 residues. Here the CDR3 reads CASTPRLAGGKTQYF. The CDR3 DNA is TGTGCCAGCACCCCTAGGCTAGCGGGGGGAAAGACCCAGTACTTC.

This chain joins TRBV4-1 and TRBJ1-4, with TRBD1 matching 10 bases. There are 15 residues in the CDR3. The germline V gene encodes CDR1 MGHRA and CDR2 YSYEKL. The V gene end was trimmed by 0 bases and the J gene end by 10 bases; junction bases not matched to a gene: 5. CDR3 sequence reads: CASSQEGTGVGKLFF. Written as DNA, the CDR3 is TGCGCCAGCAGCCAAGAGGGGACAGGGGTCGGAAAACTGTTTTTT.

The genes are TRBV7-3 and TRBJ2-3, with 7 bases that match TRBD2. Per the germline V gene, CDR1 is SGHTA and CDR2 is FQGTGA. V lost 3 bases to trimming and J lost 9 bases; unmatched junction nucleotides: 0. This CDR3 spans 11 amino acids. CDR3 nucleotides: TGTGCCAGCAGCTTGGGGGGGACGCAGTATTTT. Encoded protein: CASSLGGTQYF.

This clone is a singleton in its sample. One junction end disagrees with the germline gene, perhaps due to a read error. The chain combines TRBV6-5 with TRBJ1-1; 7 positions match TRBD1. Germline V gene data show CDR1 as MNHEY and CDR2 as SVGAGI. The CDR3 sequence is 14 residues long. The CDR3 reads CASSYSGQNTEALF. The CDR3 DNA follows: TGTGCCAGCAGTTACTCGGGACAGAACACTGAAGCTCTCTTT.

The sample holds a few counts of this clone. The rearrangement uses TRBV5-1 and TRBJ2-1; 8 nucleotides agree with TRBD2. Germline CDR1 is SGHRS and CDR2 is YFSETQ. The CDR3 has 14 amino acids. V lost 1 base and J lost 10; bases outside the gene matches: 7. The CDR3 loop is CASSLRGGADEQFF. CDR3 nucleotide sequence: TGCGCCAGCAGCTTGCGGGGGGGGGCGGACGAGCAGTTCTTC. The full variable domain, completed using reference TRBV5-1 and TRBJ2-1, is KAGVTQTPRYLIKTRGQQVTLSCSPISGHRSVSWYQQTPGQGLQFLFEYFSETQRNKGNFPGRFSGRQFSNSRSEMNVSTLELGDSALYLCASSLRGGADEQFFGPGTRLTVL.

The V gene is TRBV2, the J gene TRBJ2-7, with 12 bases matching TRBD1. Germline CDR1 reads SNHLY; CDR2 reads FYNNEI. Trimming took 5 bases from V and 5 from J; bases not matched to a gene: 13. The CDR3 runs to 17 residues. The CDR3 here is CASSTPSGGQGAHEQYF. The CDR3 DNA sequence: TGTGCCAGCAGTACCCCTAGTGGGGGACAGGGGGCCCACGAGCAGTACTTC.

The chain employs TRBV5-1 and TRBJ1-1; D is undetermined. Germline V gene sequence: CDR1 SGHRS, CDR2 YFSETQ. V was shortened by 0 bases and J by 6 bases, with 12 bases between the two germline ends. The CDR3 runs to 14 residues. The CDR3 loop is CASSLAQAGSEAFF. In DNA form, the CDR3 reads TGCGCCAGCAGCTTGGCCCAGGCAGGCTCTGAAGCTTTCTTT.